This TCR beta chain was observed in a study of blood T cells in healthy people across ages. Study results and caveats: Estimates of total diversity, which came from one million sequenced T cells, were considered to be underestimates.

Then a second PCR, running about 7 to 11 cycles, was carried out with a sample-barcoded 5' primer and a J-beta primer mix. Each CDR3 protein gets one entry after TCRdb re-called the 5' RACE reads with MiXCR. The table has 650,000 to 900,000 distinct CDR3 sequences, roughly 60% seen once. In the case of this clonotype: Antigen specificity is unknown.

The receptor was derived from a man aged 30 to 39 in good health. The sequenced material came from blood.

This chain's CDR3 is CASSYRTGGETQYF. The CDR3 coding sequence is TGTGCCAGCAGTTACCGGACGGGAGGAGAGACCCAGTACTTC. The V and J genes are TRBV6-5 and TRBJ2-5; 7 bases align to TRBD2. V shed 2 bases and J 4 bases; nucleotides not matched to a gene: 4. Germline assignment: CDR1 MNHEY and CDR2 SVGAGI. The CDR3 consists of 14 residues.